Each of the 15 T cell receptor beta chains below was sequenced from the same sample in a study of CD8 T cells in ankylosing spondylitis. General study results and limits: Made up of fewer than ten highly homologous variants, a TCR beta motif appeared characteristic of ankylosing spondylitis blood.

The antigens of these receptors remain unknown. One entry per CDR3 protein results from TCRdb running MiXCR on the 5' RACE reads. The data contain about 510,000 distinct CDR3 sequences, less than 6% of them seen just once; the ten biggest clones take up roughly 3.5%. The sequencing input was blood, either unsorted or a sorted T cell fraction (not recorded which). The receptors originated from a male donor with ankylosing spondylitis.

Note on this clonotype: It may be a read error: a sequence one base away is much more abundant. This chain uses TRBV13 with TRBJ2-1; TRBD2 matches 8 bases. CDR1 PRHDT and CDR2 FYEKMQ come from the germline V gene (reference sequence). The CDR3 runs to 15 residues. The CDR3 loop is CSSSAGRLAGNEQFF. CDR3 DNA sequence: TGTTCCAGCAGCGCTGGGAGGTTAGCGGGGAATGAGCAGTTCTTC.

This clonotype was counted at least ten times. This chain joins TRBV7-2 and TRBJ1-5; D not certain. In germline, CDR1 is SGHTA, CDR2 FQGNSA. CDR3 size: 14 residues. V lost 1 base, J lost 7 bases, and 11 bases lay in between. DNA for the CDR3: TGTGCCAGCAGCTTAGAGGCCCGCGGGCAGCCCCAGCATTTT. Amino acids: CASSLEARGQPQHF.

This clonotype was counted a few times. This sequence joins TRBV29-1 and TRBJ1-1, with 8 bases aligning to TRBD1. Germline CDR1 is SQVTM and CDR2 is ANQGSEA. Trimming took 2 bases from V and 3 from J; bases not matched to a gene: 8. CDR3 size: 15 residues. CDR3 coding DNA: TGCAGCGTTGAAAGGACAGGGAGGTTGGACACTGAAGCTTTCTTT. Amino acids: CSVERTGRLDTEAFF. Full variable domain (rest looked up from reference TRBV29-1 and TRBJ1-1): SAVISQKPSRDICQRGTSLTIQCQVDSQVTMMFWYRQQPGQSLTLIATANQGSEATYESGFVIDKFPISRPNLTFSTLTVSNMSPEDSSIYLCSVERTGRLDTEAFFGQGTRLTVV.

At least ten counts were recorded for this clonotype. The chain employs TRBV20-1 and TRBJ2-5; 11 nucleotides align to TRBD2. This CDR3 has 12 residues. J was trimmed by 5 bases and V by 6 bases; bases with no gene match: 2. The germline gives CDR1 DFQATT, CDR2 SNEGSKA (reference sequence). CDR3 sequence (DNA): TGCAGTGCGGGACTAGCGGTGGAGACCCAGTACTTC. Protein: CSAGLAVETQYF.

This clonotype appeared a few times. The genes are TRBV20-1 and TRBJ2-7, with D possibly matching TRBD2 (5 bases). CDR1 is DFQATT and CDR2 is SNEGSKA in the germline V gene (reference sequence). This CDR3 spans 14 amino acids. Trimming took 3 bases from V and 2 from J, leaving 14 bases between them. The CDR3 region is CSASRLAATYEQYF. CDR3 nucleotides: TGCAGTGCTAGTAGGCTAGCAGCTACCTACGAGCAGTACTTC.

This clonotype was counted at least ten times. This CDR3 reads CAIGRTGEDTEAFF. The CDR3 DNA reads TGTGCCATTGGCCGTACAGGGGAGGACACTGAAGCTTTCTTT. V is TRBV10-3 and J is TRBJ1-1, with TRBD1 matching 7 bases. Germline CDR1 is ENHRY and CDR2 is SYGVKD. The CDR3 has 14 residues. V shed 9 bases, J shed 3 bases, and the junction held 10 bases outside the gene matches.

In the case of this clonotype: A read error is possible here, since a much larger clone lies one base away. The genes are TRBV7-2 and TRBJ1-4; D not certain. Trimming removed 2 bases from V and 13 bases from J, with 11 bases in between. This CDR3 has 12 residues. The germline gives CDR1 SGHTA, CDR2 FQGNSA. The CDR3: CASSLIRGRLFF. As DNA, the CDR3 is TGTGCCAGCAGCTTAATTAGAGGGAGACTGTTTTTT.

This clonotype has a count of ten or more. The CDR3 coding sequence is TGCAGCGTGCGGACGGGACAGGGTTTCGATGAGCAGTTCTTC. This encodes CSVRTGQGFDEQFF. The rearrangement uses TRBV29-1 and TRBJ2-1; 9 nucleotides match TRBD1. This CDR3 is built from 14 residues. Germline V gene lookup returns CDR1 SQVTM and CDR2 ANQGSEA. V dropped 6 bases and J dropped 8; count of bases not matched to a gene: 11.

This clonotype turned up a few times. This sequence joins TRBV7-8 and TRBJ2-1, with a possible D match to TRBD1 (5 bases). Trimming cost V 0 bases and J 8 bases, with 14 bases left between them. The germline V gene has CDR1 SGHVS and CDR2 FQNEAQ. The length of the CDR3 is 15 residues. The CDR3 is CASSLAGRAWDEQFF. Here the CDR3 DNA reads TGTGCCAGCAGCTTAGCGGGCAGGGCTTGGGATGAGCAGTTCTTC.

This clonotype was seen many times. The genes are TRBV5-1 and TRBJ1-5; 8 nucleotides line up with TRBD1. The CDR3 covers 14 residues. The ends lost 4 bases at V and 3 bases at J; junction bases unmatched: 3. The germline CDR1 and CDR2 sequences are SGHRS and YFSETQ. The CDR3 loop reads CASSTGGTNQPQHF. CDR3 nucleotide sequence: TGCGCCAGCAGCACAGGGGGTACCAATCAGCCCCAGCATTTT.

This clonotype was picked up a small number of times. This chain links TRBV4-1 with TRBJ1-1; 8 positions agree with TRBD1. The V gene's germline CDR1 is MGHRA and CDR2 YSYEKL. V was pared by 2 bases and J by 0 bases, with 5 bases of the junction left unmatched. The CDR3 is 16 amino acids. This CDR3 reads CASSQRQGFLNTEAFF. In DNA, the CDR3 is TGCGCCAGCAGCCAACGACAGGGGTTTCTGAACACTGAAGCTTTCTTT.

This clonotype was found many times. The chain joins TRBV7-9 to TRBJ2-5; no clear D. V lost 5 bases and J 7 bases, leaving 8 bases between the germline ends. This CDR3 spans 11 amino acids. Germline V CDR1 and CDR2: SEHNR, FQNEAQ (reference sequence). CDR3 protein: CASSQDVTQYF. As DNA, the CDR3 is TGTGCCAGCAGCCAGGACGTGACCCAGTACTTC.

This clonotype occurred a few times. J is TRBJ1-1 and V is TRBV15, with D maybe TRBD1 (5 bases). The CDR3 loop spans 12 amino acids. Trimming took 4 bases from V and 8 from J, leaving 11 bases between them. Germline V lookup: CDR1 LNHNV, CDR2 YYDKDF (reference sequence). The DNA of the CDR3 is TGTGCCACCAGCACCCGGGGCCGGGAAGCTTTCTTT. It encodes CATSTRGREAFF.

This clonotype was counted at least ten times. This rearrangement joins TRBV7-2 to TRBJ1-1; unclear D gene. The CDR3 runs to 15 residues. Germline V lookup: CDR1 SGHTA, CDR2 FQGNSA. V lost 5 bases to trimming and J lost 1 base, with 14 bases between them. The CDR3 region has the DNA TGTGCCAGCAGCCTGACTGGGAGTCCGAACACTGAAGCTTTCTTT. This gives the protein CASSLTGSPNTEAFF.

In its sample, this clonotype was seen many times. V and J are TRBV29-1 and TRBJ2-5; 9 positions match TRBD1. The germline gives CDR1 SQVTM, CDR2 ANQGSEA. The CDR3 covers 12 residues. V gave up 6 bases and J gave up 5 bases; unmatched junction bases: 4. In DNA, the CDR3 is TGCAGCGTCAATGACAGGGGGGAGACCCAGTACTTC. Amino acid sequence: CSVNDRGETQYF.